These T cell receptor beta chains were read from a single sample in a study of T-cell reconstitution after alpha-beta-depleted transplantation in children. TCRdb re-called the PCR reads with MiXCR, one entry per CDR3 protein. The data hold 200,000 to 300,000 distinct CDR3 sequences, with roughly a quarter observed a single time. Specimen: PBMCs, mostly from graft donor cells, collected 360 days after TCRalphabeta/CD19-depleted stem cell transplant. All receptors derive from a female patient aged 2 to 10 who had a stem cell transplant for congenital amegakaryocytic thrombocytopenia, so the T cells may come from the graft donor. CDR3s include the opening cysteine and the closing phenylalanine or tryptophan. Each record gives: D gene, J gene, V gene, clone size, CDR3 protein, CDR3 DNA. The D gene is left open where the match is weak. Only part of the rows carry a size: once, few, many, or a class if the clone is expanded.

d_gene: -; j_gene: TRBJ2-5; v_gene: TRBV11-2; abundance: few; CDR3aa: CASSLWQQETQYF; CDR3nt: TGTGCCAGCAGCTTGTGGCAGCAAGAGACCCAGTACTTC
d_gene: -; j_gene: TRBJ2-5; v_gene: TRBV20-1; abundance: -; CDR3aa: CSASGRGVGRQETQYF; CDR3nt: TGCAGTGCTAGTGGCCGTGGGGTGGGTCGCCAAGAGACCCAGTACTTC
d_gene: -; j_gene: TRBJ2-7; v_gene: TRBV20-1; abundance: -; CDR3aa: CSARDGRITYEQYF; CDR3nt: TGCAGTGCTAGAGATGGGCGGATCACCTACGAGCAGTACTTC
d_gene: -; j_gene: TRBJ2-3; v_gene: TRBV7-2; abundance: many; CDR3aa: CASSLDRRDTQYF; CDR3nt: TGTGCCAGCAGCTTAGACAGGAGAGATACGCAGTATTTT
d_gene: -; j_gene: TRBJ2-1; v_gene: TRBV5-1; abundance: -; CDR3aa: CASSLAGDYNEQFF; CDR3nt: TGCGCCAGCAGCTTGGCGGGAGATTACAATGAGCAGTTCTTC
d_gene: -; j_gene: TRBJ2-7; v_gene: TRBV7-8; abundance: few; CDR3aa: CASSLGLLSEAYEQYF; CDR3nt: TGTGCCAGCAGCTTAGGTTTGCTATCAGAGGCCTACGAGCAGTACTTC
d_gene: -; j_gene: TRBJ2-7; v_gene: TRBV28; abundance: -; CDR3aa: CASSLVHGRLYEQYF; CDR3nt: TGTGCCAGCAGTTTAGTGCATGGGAGGCTGTACGAGCAGTACTTC
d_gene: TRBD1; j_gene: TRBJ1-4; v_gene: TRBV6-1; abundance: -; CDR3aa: CASSERQGWEKLFF; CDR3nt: TGTGCCAGCAGTGAACGACAGGGCTGGGAAAAACTGTTTTTT
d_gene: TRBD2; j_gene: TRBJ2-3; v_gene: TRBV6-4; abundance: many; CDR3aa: CASSVTGGPLDTQYF; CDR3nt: TGTGCCAGCAGTGTGACGGGAGGGCCGTTAGATACGCAGTATTTT
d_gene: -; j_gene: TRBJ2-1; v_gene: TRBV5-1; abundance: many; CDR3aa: CASSLLVGNEQFF; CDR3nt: TGCGCCAGCAGCTTGTTGGTGGGCAATGAGCAGTTCTTC
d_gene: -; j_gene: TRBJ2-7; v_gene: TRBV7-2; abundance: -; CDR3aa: CASSLAGRVGYEQYF; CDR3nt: TGTGCCAGCAGCCTAGCCGGAAGGGTAGGCTACGAGCAGTACTTC
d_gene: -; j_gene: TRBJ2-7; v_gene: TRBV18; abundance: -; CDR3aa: CASSPKLGSSYEQYF; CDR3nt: TGTGCCAGCTCACCGAAACTGGGGAGCTCCTACGAGCAGTACTTC